What follows are 16 T cell receptor beta chains derived from one specimen sequenced in a study of blood T cell repertoires in COVID-19. The repertoire was sequenced with immunoSEQ multiplex PCR; TCRdb's copy has only in-frame clones and lacks some. The sample has some 270,000 clones, about four fifths seen once. Sequencing was carried out using peripheral blood. All receptors derive from a middle-aged woman who had recovered from COVID-19.

The V gene is TRBV28, the J gene TRBJ1-5, with D unclear. Trimming pared 6 bases from V and 1 base from J, leaving 7 bases between. This CDR3 is built from 13 residues. Looked up from germline, CDR1 is MDHEN and CDR2 is SYDVKM. DNA for the CDR3: TGTGCCAGCAGGCCGCAGAGCAATCAGCCCCAGCATTTT. Its protein is CASRPQSNQPQHF. Variable domain in full (rest from reference TRBV28 and TRBJ1-5): DVKVTQSSRYLVKRTGEKVFLECVQDMDHENMFWYRQDPGLGLRLIYFSYDVKMKEKGDIPEGYSVSREKKERFSLILESASTNQTSMYLCASRPQSNQPQHFGDGTRLSIL.

The rearrangement joins TRBV5-1 to TRBJ2-3; D may be TRBD1 (6 bases). The CDR3 runs 15 residues. Germline V lookup: CDR1 SGHRS, CDR2 YFSETQ. The ends were cut back, 5 bases at V and 3 bases at J, with 16 bases in the middle. CDR3: CASRKVGAATDTQYF. The CDR3, as DNA: TGCGCCAGCAGAAAAGTGGGGGCGGCTACAGATACGCAGTATTTT.

The chain combines TRBV7-2 with TRBJ2-6, with D unresolved. This CDR3 contains 15 residues. The ends were cut back, 1 base at V and 3 bases at J, with 7 bases in the middle. The germline gives CDR1 SGHTA, CDR2 FQGNSA. CDR3 amino acids: CASSLVDYGANVLTF. The CDR3 DNA is TGTGCCAGCAGCTTAGTAGATTATGGGGCCAACGTCCTGACTTTC.

The V gene is TRBV19, the J gene TRBJ1-6; 8 bases match TRBD1. Germline lookup yields CDR1 LNHDA and CDR2 SQIVND (reference sequence). V lost 4 bases and J lost 7; bases outside the gene matches: 9. This CDR3 region has 16 residues. The CDR3 DNA sequence: TGTGCCAGTAGTACCAAACGACAGGGGTGGAATTCACCCCTCCACTTT. This sequence encodes CASSTKRQGWNSPLHF.

V and J are TRBV24-1 and TRBJ2-3; 9 nucleotides match TRBD2. The CDR3 runs 19 residues. Germline V gene sequence: CDR1 KGHDR, CDR2 SFDVKD. Trimming cost V 4 bases and J 4 bases; bases outside gene matches: 17. CDR3 in amino acids: CATSDRRGGTHGSADTQYF. The CDR3 region has the DNA TGTGCCACCAGTGACCGGCGGGGGGGGACGCACGGGAGCGCAGATACGCAGTATTTT.

V and J are TRBV19 and TRBJ1-6; D is possibly TRBD1 (5 bases). The CDR3 contains 14 residues. Germline CDR1 and CDR2: LNHDA and SQIVND (reference sequence). V lost 2 bases and J lost 7, with 9 bases in between. Written as DNA, the CDR3 is TGTGCCAGTAGTATATCGACAGCGAATTCACCCCTCCACTTT. It specifies CASSISTANSPLHF.

This chain uses TRBV18 with TRBJ2-1; no definite D call. CDR1 and CDR2 (germline): KGHSH, LQKENI. This CDR3 has 12 residues. Trimming shortened V by 0 bases and J by 6 bases, and 3 bases separated the two germline ends. CDR3 DNA: TGTGCCAGCTCACCACCCCTCAATGAGCAGTTCTTC. Its protein is CASSPPLNEQFF.

The chain is built from TRBV9 and TRBJ1-3, with D uncertain. Per the germline V gene, CDR1 is SGDLS and CDR2 is YYNGEE. The CDR3 has 14 amino acids. The germline V and J ends were trimmed by 4 bases and 0 bases, with 8 bases remaining between them. The CDR3 is CASSHRGSGNTIYF. In DNA, the CDR3 is TGTGCCAGCAGCCACCGGGGCTCTGGAAACACCATATATTTT.

The gene calls are TRBV20-1 and TRBJ2-3; TRBD2 aligns across 8 bases. The J segment lost 2 bases and the V segment lost 3 bases, leaving 10 bases of the junction unmatched. The CDR3 extends over 16 amino acids. Germline-derived CDR1 and CDR2 are DFQATT and SNEGSKA (reference sequence). DNA for the CDR3: TGCAGTGCTAGTTCGGGGGGGTCTACTTTCACAGATACGCAGTATTTT. This translates into CSASSGGSTFTDTQYF.

The genes are TRBV4-1 and TRBJ1-1; 7 bases line up with TRBD1. After removal of 0 bases from V and 3 bases from J, the junction contained 10 bases not matched to a gene. CDR1 and CDR2 from the germline V gene are MGHRA and YSYEKL. This CDR3 has 17 amino acids. CDR3 amino acids: CASSQDRGTRADTEAFF. In nucleotides, the CDR3 is TGCGCCAGCAGCCAAGACAGGGGGACACGGGCTGACACTGAAGCTTTCTTT.

V and J are TRBV14 and TRBJ1-1; D may be TRBD1 (6 bases). V lost 3 bases, J lost 3 bases, and 17 bases lay in between. Germline loops: CDR1 SGHDN, CDR2 FVKESK. The CDR3 extends over 16 amino acids. This CDR3 reads CASSHPTGLGYTEAFF. CDR3 in DNA: TGTGCCAGCAGCCATCCTACAGGGCTTGGATACACTGAAGCTTTCTTT.

The chain employs TRBV29-1 and TRBJ1-2; TRBD1 matches 7 bases. With 7 bases clipped from V and 6 bases from J, the junction kept 5 bases outside the gene matches. CDR1 is SQVTM and CDR2 is ANQGSEA in the germline V gene. The CDR3 covers 11 residues. The CDR3 DNA is TGCAGCGGGGGACAGCCTGATGGCTACACCTTC. This sequence encodes CSGGQPDGYTF. Combining the CDR3 with reference TRBV29-1 and TRBJ1-2 gives the whole variable domain SAVISQKPSRDICQRGTSLTIQCQVDSQVTMMFWYRQQPGQSLTLIATANQGSEATYESGFVIDKFPISRPNLTFSTLTVSNMSPEDSSIYLCSGGQPDGYTFGSGTRLTVV.

The chain joins TRBV4-1 to TRBJ1-5; D call uncertain. This CDR3 region has 14 residues. Trimming cost V 1 base and J 5 bases, with 9 bases left between them. Germline CDR1 is MGHRA and CDR2 is YSYEKL. CDR3 DNA: TGCGCCAGCAGCCAAGTGGAAGGAGATCAGCCCCAGCATTTT. Translated, it gives CASSQVEGDQPQHF.

The count of this clone is one. The chain has TRBV7-6 and TRBJ1-3; D possibly corresponds to TRBD1 (5 bases). CDR1 and CDR2 (germline): SGHVS, FNYEAQ. Deletions cut 2 bases from V and 4 bases from J, with 15 bases between. CDR3 length: 16 amino acids. CDR3 nucleotides: TGTGCCAGCAGCTTAACCGGGACGGGAGTGGGAAACACCATATATTTT. Its protein product is CASSLTGTGVGNTIYF.

This clone was observed a single time. V usage is TRBV28 and J usage is TRBJ1-5; 7 bases are shared with TRBD1. CDR3 length: 16 residues. The V gene end was trimmed by 6 bases and the J gene end by 3 bases; junction bases not matched to a gene: 11. Germline V lookup: CDR1 MDHEN, CDR2 SYDVKM. This chain's CDR3 is CASRPLGQGDNQPQHF. The CDR3 DNA is TGTGCCAGCAGACCCCTCGGGCAGGGGGACAATCAGCCCCAGCATTTT. Full variable domain (missing parts from reference TRBV28 and TRBJ1-5): DVKVTQSSRYLVKRTGEKVFLECVQDMDHENMFWYRQDPGLGLRLIYFSYDVKMKEKGDIPEGYSVSREKKERFSLILESASTNQTSMYLCASRPLGQGDNQPQHFGDGTRLSIL.

This rearrangement joins TRBV28 to TRBJ2-7; D is uncertain. The CDR3 runs 12 residues. The V gene's germline CDR1 is MDHEN and CDR2 SYDVKM. The germline V and J ends were trimmed by 2 bases and 2 bases, with 4 bases remaining between them. DNA of the CDR3: TGTGCCAGCAGTTTAGTAACCTACGAGCAGTACTTC. As protein: CASSLVTYEQYF.